The TCR beta chain described here comes from a study of cytomegalovirus exposure and HLA in healthy donors. Notes on the study in general: Researchers catalogued approximately 170 TCR beta chains as cytomegalovirus-associated.

About this clone itself: Its specificity is not known.

The primer mix had 60 Vbeta and 13 Jbeta primers. Some clones are missing from TCRdb's copy, which holds only in-frame ones; the method was immunoSEQ multiplex PCR. The table has about 140,000 clones, approximately 80% seen once. This CDR3 has 14 residues. CDR1 and CDR2 from the germline V gene are MNHNS and SASEGT. Trimming took off 7 bases at V and 7 bases at J, with 20 bases between the two ends. This sequence originates from a man between 35 and 55 years old in good health and CMV-seronegative. This chain uses TRBV6-1 with TRBJ2-7, with TRBD1 as a possible D gene (6 bases). The sequenced sample was PBMCs. CDR3 sequence (DNA): TGTGCCAGCACCCCAGGCAGGGGAACGCGAGAGCAGTACTTC. It specifies CASTPGRGTREQYF.